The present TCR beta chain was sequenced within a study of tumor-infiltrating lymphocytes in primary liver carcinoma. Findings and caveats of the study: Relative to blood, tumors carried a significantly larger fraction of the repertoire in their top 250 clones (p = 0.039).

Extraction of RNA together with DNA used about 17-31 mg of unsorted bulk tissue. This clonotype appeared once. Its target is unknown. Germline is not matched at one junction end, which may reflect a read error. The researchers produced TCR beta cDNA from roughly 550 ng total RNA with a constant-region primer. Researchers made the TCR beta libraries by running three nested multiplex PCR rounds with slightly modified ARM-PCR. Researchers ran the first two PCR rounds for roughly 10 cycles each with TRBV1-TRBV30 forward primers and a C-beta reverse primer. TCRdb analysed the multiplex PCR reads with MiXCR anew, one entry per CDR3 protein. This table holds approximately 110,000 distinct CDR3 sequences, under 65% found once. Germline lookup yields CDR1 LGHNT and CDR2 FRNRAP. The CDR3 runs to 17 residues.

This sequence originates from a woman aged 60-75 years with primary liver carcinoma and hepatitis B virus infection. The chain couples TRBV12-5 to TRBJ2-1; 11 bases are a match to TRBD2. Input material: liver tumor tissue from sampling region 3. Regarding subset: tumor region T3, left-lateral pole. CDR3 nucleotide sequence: TGTGCTAGTGGCTCTCCCCTCGGGACTAGCGGATACAATGAGCACTTCTTC. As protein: CASGSPLGTSGYNEHFF.